The 5 T cell receptor beta chains listed next were all sequenced from one sample in a study of Graves' ophthalmopathy and Graves' hyperthyroidism. The authors amplified TCR beta CDR3 regions, and they did so from RNA transcripts for repertoire sequencing. First-round RT-PCR relied on HTBI primers, and a second-round multiplex PCR came next. TCRdb re-analysed the multiplex PCR reads in MiXCR, keeping a single row per CDR3 protein. In the table there are a few hundred thousand distinct CDR3 sequences, 15% to 20% of which are singletons. The sequencing input was peripheral blood. Receptor source: an adult woman with stable Graves' hyperthyroidism.

This clonotype was seen at least ten times. The chain is built from TRBV30 and TRBJ1-2, with 8 positions matching TRBD1. The V segment lost 1 base and the J segment 3 bases; nucleotides outside the gene matches: 10. The CDR3 is 16 amino acids. The germline CDR1 and CDR2 sequences are GTSNPN and SVGIG (reference sequence). In DNA, the CDR3 is TGTGCCTGGAGTGATACGGGACCGGGACAGGACTATGGCTACACCTTC. Translated: CAWSDTGPGQDYGYTF. Drawing the rest from reference TRBV30 and TRBJ1-2, the complete variable domain is SQTIHQWPATLVQPVGSPLSLECTVEGTSNPNLYWYRQAAGRGLQLLFYSVGIGQISSEVPQNLSASRPQDRQFILSSKKLLLSDSGFYLCAWSDTGPGQDYGYTFGSGTRLTVV.

Ten or more counts support this clonotype. This chain links TRBV6-1 with TRBJ2-5; D not certain. V dropped 0 bases and J dropped 5 bases, with 4 bases sitting between them. This CDR3 has 12 amino acids. Germline values: CDR1 MNHNS, CDR2 SASEGT. The CDR3 DNA reads TGTGCCAGCAGTGAAGCGTTGGAGACCCAGTACTTC. This sequence encodes CASSEALETQYF.

A note on this clonotype: With a much larger clone just one base away, this may be a read error. The chain joins TRBV20-1 to TRBJ1-6; D gene ambiguous. The CDR3 totals 14 residues. Germline lookup yields CDR1 DFQATT and CDR2 SNEGSKA (reference sequence). The CDR3 protein is CSARVRFYNSHLHF. CDR3 bases: TGCAGTGCTAGAGTTCGGTTCTATAATTCACACCTCCACTTT.

The sample holds a few counts of this clonotype. This chain connects TRBV3-1 to TRBJ2-5; D is ambiguous. The CDR3 contains 12 residues. Germline V CDR1 and CDR2: LGHDT, YNNKEL (reference sequence). Trimming removed 0 bases from V and 7 bases from J, with 6 bases in between. This CDR3 is CASSQERGTQYF. The CDR3 DNA reads as TGTGCCAGCAGCCAAGAACGAGGGACCCAGTACTTC.

The chain couples TRBV20-1 to TRBJ1-5; TRBD1 is a possible D gene (5 bases). Trimming took off 1 base at V and 2 bases at J, with 18 bases between the two ends. The CDR3 is made up of 17 amino acids. The germline gives CDR1 DFQATT, CDR2 SNEGSKA (reference sequence). This CDR3 is CSARGVGTGAGNQPQHF. The CDR3 coding sequence is TGCAGTGCTAGAGGTGTAGGGACCGGGGCGGGCAATCAGCCCCAGCATTTT.